This T cell receptor (beta chain) was found in a study of blood T cell repertoires in COVID-19. Germline V gives CDR1 SGHNT, CDR2 YYREEE (reference sequence). The V and J ends lost 0 bases and 8 bases, in that order; junction bases with no gene match: 13. The CDR3 sequence is 17 residues long. Authors' methods: Reference gene primers were amplified, and this amplification served to estimate nucleated cell counts. Clones were sequenced by immunoSEQ multiplex PCR, and TCRdb holds only the in-frame ones, with some missing. V and J calls and clone size come straight from that table; D and trimming were deduced from the DNA. In the table there are about 240,000 clones, roughly 86% of which are singletons.

The sequenced sample consisted of PBMCs or T cells enriched from blood (not recorded which). The chain recombines TRBV5-4 with TRBJ1-4, with 7 positions matching TRBD1. This TCR derives from a woman between 40 and 55 years old with acute COVID-19. The CDR3 DNA sequence: TGTGCCAGCAGCTTGGGCTCGTCGGGGACAGTTATCGAAAAACTGTTTTTT. The encoded protein is CASSLGSSGTVIEKLFF.